This T cell receptor beta chain appears in the sequencing data of a study of CXCR3-negative and CXCR3-positive naive CD8 T cells. Turning to the study itself: The dataset comprises 110 million to 150 million TRB reads in total, with about 1.5 +/- 0.3 million reads per library. Study-wide findings and caveats: Both naive subsets carried similar amounts of surface CD5, so TCR strength was inferred from TRB CDR3 properties. Hydrophobicity was higher for TRB CDR3s found in CXCR3-positive naive cells than in CXCR3-negative naive cells.

To note about this clonotype: What it binds is unknown.

The CDR3 runs 14 residues. Every subset of CD8+ T cells was sorted in triplicate at 250,000 to 350,000 cells each. By phenotype, naive CD8+ T cells were CD45RO-CCR7+CD27+CD95-. The libraries of TRB cDNA were constructed through 5' RACE using UMI labels. Reprocessing the 5' RACE reads, TCRdb reports a single entry for every CDR3 protein and omits DNA. The listing records some 150,000 distinct CDR3 sequences. The sequence came from a human donor in good health. Some clones in this sample may be carry-over from other donors' samples. Sequenced material: naive CXCR3+ CD8+ T cells from blood. The sample's subset: CD45RO-CCR7+CD27+CD95- naive CD8+ T cells expressing CXCR3 (TNR3+). V gene TRBV12-3 or TRBV12-4 combines with J gene TRBJ2-5; without DNA, the TCRdb call of TRBD2 cannot be checked. The CDR3 spells CASVKQGSRETQYF.